These 13 T cell receptor beta chains were all obtained from the same sample, sequenced in a study of blood T cell repertoires in COVID-19. Some clones are missing from TCRdb's copy, which holds only in-frame ones; the method was immunoSEQ multiplex PCR. This table has about 280,000 clones, roughly 85% appearing once. Sequenced: PBMCs or T cells enriched from blood (not recorded which). These receptors came from a woman between 45 and 65 years old who had recovered from COVID-19.

This rearrangement joins TRBV6-4 to TRBJ1-2, with D maybe TRBD1 (5 bases). The V gene's germline CDR1 is MRHNA and CDR2 SNTAGT. CDR3 length: 14 amino acids. V shed 5 bases and J shed 1 base, with 11 bases lying between them. The CDR3 DNA is TGTGCCAGCAGTCAGGACATGAATAACTATGGCTACACCTTC. Protein product: CASSQDMNNYGYTF.

The rearrangement joins TRBV2 to TRBJ1-3; D is possibly TRBD1 (5 bases). Germline values: CDR1 SNHLY, CDR2 FYNNEI. Trimming removed 4 bases at V and 4 bases at J, with 14 bases between. The CDR3 length is 15 residues. The CDR3 DNA reads TGTGCCAGCAGTGTACGCGGAGGGGACGGAAACACCATATATTTT. Amino acids: CASSVRGGDGNTIYF.

V is TRBV5-4 and J is TRBJ1-6; maybe TRBD1 (6 bases). The CDR3 runs to 16 residues. Trimming left V 5 bases short and J 3 bases short, with 15 bases between. Germline CDR1 reads SGHNT; CDR2 reads YYREEE (reference sequence). The CDR3 DNA reads as TGTGCCAGCAGACAAATTGGACAGCGCTATAATTCACCCCTCCACTTT. Residues: CASRQIGQRYNSPLHF.

The V call is TRBV24-1, the J call TRBJ1-1; D might be TRBD1 (5 bases). CDR1 and CDR2 from the germline V gene are KGHDR and SFDVKD. This CDR3 spans 16 amino acids. V lost 5 bases, J lost 0 bases, and 15 bases lay in between. CDR3 nucleotides: TGTGCCACCAGTGTTAATGGTTCAGGGATGAACACTGAAGCTTTCTTT. Amino acids: CATSVNGSGMNTEAFF.

The rearrangement links TRBV7-2 to TRBJ2-3; 8 positions agree with TRBD1. There are 14 residues in the CDR3. Germline assignment: CDR1 SGHTA and CDR2 FQGNSA. With V trimmed by 5 bases and J by 4 bases, 5 bases remained unmatched. CDR3 sequence: CASSGRQGSDTQYF. CDR3 in DNA: TGTGCCAGCAGCGGACGACAGGGGTCAGATACGCAGTATTTT.

This chain connects TRBV9 to TRBJ2-7; weak D call: TRBD1 (5 bases). V was pared by 0 bases and J by 5 bases, with 12 bases between. CDR3 length equals 14 residues. The germline V gene encodes CDR1 SGDLS and CDR2 YYNGEE. CDR3 residues: CASSVGWQGHEQYF. In nucleotides, the CDR3 is TGTGCCAGCAGCGTAGGATGGCAGGGCCACGAGCAGTACTTC.

This sequence joins TRBV12-1 and TRBJ1-1. TRBV12-1 is annotated as a pseudogene. The CDR3 length is 14 residues. The CDR3 region has the DNA TGTGCCAGCAGCTGTGCGTTAATGAACACTGAAGCTTTCTTT. Encoded protein: CASSCALMNTEAFF.

V is TRBV9 and J is TRBJ2-1; 8 bases align to TRBD2. The CDR3 extends over 14 amino acids. V dropped 6 bases and J dropped 9; count of bases not matched to a gene: 11. CDR1 is SGDLS and CDR2 is YYNGEE in the germline V gene. The CDR3 is CASNPGGRSGEQFF. CDR3 coding DNA: TGTGCCAGCAACCCGGGGGGGAGATCAGGTGAGCAGTTCTTC.

The CDR3 DNA is TGTGCCAGCAGTTTATGGGGCGGGGGGGCAGGGCGTGAGACCCAGTACTTC. Its protein product is CASSLWGGGAGRETQYF. The chain combines TRBV27 with TRBJ2-5; 9 bases are a match to TRBD2. The J segment lost 5 bases and the V segment lost 1 base, leaving 11 bases of the junction unmatched. The germline V gene has CDR1 MNHEY and CDR2 SMNVEV (reference sequence). There are 17 residues in the CDR3.

This clone was recorded only once. The chain uses TRBV30 and TRBJ2-7; 8 bases align to TRBD1. V shed 2 bases and J 0 bases; nucleotides not matched to a gene: 3. The CDR3 runs 14 residues. The germline CDR1 and CDR2 sequences are GTSNPN and SVGIG (reference sequence). This CDR3 reads CAWSPGQVSYEQYF. The CDR3 DNA reads as TGTGCCTGGAGTCCGGGACAGGTCTCCTACGAGCAGTACTTC.

The sample holds a few counts of this clone. The chain combines TRBV10-3 with TRBJ2-5, with 9 bases lining up with TRBD2. Germline lookup yields CDR1 ENHRY and CDR2 SYGVKD. The junction had 1 base not matched to a gene; V was cut back by 0 bases and J by 5 bases. The CDR3 contains 14 residues. The CDR3 loop reads CAISESTSGETQYF. In DNA, the CDR3 is TGTGCCATCAGTGAGTCAACTAGCGGGGAGACCCAGTACTTC.

This CDR3 is CASSSGQGIDMKLFF. CDR3 nucleotide sequence: TGCGCCAGCAGCTCCGGACAGGGTATAGATATGAAACTGTTTTTT. The rearrangement joins TRBV5-1 to TRBJ1-4, with 8 bases identical to TRBD1. Germline CDR1 is SGHRS and CDR2 is YFSETQ. The CDR3 contains 15 residues. The trim removed 3 bases at V and 11 bases at J, leaving 12 bases unmatched.

The V call is TRBV11-3, the J call TRBJ1-4, with D uncertain. V was clipped by 3 bases and J by 6 bases, with 8 bases between them. CDR1 is SGHNT, CDR2 YENEEA, per germline. The CDR3 extends over 13 amino acids. The CDR3 spells CASSLHPDEKLFF. In nucleotides, the CDR3 is TGTGCCAGCAGCTTGCATCCGGATGAAAAACTGTTTTTT.